This entry concerns a single T cell receptor (beta chain). This specimen belongs to a study of control samples from healthy donors and cancer patients. Data came from immunoSEQ multiplex PCR; TCRdb stores just in-frame clones and leaves some out. The table lists 55,000 to 65,000 clones, around 87% of them singletons, with roughly 13% in the top ten. This TCR was sampled from a woman aged 60-70 years with lung cancer. The sample comprised PBMCs.

The DNA of the CDR3 is TGCGCCAGCAGCTTGAGTGGGCAGGGTGCTGGAAAAGCCACAGATACGCAGTATTTT. Protein sequence: CASSLSGQGAGKATDTQYF. V is TRBV5-1 and J is TRBJ2-3, with D perhaps TRBD1 (5 bases). The V end was cut by 1 base, the J end by 2 bases, with 23 bases between. The germline V gene has CDR1 SGHRS and CDR2 YFSETQ. The CDR3 is 19 amino acids.